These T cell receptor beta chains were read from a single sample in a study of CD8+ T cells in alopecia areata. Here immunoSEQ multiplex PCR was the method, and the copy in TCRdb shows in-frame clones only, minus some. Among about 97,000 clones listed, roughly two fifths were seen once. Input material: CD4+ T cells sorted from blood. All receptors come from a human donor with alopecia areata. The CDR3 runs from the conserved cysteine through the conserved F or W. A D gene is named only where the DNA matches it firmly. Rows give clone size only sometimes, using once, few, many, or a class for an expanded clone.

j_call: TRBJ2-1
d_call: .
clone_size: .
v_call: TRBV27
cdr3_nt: TGTGCCAGCAGTCACAATGAGCAGTTCTTC
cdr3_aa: CASSHNEQFF

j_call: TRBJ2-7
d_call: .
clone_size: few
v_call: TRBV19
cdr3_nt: TGTGCCAGTAGTATATATCAGGGGCCCACCTACGAGCAGTACTTC
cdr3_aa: CASSIYQGPTYEQYF

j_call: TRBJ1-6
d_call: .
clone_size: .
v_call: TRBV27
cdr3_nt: TGTGCCAGCAGTGGCCGGGTTAAAGGGGATTCACCCCTCCACTTT
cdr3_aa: CASSGRVKGDSPLHF

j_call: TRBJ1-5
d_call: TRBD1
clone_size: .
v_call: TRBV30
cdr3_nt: TGTGCCTGGAGGGCAGGGGGCGATCAGCCCCAGCATTTT
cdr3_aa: CAWRAGGDQPQHF

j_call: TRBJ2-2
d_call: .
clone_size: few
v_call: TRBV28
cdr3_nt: TGTGCCAGCAGTTTATTCCCAGGGCACACCGGGGAGCTGTTTTTT
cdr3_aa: CASSLFPGHTGELFF

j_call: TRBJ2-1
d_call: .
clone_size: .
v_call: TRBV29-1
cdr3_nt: TGCAGCGTGGGAAGGGACGCTTACAATGAGCAGTTCTTC
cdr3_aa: CSVGRDAYNEQFF

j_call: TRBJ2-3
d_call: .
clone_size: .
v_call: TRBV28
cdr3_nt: TGTGCCAGCAGTTTCTCTCAGGGAACCCCCTGGAGCTATACGCAGTATTTT
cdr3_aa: CASSFSQGTPWSYTQYF

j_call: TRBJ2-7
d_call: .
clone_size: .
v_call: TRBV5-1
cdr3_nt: TGCGCCAGCAGAACAGGGGAGGACTACGAGCAGTACTTC
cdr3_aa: CASRTGEDYEQYF

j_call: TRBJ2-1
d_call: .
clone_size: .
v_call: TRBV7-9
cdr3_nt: TGTGCCAGCAGCCCAAGGAGAGACAATGAGCAGTTCTTC
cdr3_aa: CASSPRRDNEQFF

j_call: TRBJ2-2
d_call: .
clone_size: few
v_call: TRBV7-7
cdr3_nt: TGTGCCAGCAGCCGCCCGGGCAGGACGAACACCGGGGAGCTGTTTTTT
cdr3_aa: CASSRPGRTNTGELFF

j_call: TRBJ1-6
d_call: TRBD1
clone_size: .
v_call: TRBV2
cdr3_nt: TGTGCCAAAAGGCAGGGGGGGGATTCACCCCTCCACTTT
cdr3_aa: CAKRQGGDSPLHF

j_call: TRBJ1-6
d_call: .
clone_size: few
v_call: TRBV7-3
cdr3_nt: TGTGCCAGCAGCCACCCAAATTCACCCCTCCACTTT
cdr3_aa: CASSHPNSPLHF

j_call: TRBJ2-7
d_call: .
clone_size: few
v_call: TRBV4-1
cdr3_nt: TGCGCCAGCAGCCATGGCTACGAGCAGTACTTC
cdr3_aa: CASSHGYEQYF

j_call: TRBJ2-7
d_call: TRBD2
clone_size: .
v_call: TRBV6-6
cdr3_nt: TGTGCCAGCAGTTCTAGCGGGAGCTCCTACGAGCAGTACTTC
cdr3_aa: CASSSSGSSYEQYF

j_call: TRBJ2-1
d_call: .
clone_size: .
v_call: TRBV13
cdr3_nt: TGTGCCAGCAGCCCAGCCGACAGACCTACGGGGTATGATATCTTC
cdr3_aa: CASSPADRPTGYDIF

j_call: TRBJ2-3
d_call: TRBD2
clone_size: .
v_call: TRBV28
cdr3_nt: TGTGCCAGCAGAGATGGACTAGCGGGGGGGCGAGCCACAGATACGCAGTATTTT
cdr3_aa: CASRDGLAGGRATDTQYF

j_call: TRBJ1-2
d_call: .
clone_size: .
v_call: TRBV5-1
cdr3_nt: TGCGCCAGCAGCCAATCCCCCACAGAAAACTATGGCTACACCTTC
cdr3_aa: CASSQSPTENYGYTF

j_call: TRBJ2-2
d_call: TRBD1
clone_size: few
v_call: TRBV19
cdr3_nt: TGTGCCAGTAGCACCGGGACAGGGAGTACCTACGCGAACACCGGGGAGCTGTTTTTT
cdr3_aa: CASSTGTGSTYANTGELFF

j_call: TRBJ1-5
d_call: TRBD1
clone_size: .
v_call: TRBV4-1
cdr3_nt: TGCGCCAGCAGCCAAGAACCGAATCTCCGGGACAGAAACAATCAGCCCCAGCATTTT
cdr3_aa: CASSQEPNLRDRNNQPQHF

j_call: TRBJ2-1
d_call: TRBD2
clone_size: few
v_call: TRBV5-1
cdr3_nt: TGCGCCAGCAGCTTGGGGCTAGCGGGAGATAGGTTTTACAATGAGCAGTTCTTC
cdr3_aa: CASSLGLAGDRFYNEQFF

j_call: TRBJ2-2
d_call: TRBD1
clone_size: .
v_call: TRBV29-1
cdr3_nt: TGCAGCGTTGAAAGGGACAGGGGTATCTCCGGGGAGCTGTTTTTT
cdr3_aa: CSVERDRGISGELFF

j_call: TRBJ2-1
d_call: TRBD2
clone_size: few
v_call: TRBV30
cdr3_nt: TGTGCCTGGAGCCCAGGACTAGCGGGAGGTAATGAGCAGTTCTTC
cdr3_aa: CAWSPGLAGGNEQFF

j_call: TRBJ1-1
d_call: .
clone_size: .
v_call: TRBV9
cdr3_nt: TGTGCCAGCAGCGCGGACAGCCGGGGCACTGAAGCTTTCTTT
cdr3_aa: CASSADSRGTEAFF

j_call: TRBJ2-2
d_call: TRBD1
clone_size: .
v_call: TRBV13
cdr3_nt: TGTGCCAGCAGCTTAGACAGGGGGCCTTGGACCGGGGAGCTGTTTTTT
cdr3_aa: CASSLDRGPWTGELFF

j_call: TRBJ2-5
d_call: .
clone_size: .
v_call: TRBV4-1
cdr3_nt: TGCGCCAGCAGCCAGGCCAACTTGCCCCAAGAGACCCAGTACTTC
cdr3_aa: CASSQANLPQETQYF

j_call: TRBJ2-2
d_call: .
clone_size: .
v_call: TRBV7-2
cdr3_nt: TGTGCCAGCAGCCGAGGGGCTAGAGCAAACACCGGGGAGCTGTTTTTT
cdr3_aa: CASSRGARANTGELFF

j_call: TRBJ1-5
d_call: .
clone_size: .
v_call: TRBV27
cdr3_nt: TGTGCCAGCAGTTTATCACGGGAGGGGCAGCCCCAGCATTTT
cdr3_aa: CASSLSREGQPQHF

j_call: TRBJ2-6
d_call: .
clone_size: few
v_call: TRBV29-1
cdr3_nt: TGCAGCGTTGCCGGGTCCAACTCTGGGGCCAACGTCCTGACTTTC
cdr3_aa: CSVAGSNSGANVLTF

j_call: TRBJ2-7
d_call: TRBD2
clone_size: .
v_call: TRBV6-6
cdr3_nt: TGTGCCAGCAGTACAAAAATCGGGGGGATCTTAGGAGAGCAGTACTTC
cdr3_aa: CASSTKIGGILGEQYF

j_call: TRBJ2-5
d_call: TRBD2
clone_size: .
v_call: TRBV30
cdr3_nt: TGTGCCTGGGCCTCGGGACTAGCAGAGACCCAGTACTTC
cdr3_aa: CAWASGLAETQYF

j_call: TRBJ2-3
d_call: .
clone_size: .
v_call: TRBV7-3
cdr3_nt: TGTGCCAGCAGCCCCTCCTTAGCGTTGGATACGCAGTATTTT
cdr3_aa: CASSPSLALDTQYF

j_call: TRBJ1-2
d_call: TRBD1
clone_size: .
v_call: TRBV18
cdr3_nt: TGTGCCAGCCCTTCGGCCAGGGGGGAATATGGCTACACCTTC
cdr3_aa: CASPSARGEYGYTF

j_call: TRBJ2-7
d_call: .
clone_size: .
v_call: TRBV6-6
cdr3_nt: TGTGCCAGCAGTTACTCGTTCCTGGCCTACGAGCAGTACTTC
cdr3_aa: CASSYSFLAYEQYF

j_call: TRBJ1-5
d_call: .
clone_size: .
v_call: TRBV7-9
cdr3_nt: TGTGCCAGCACCACTTATGGGGATGAGCCCCAGCATTTT
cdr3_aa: CASTTYGDEPQHF

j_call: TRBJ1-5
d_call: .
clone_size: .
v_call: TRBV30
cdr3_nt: TGTGCCTGGAGTGTAGGGAACGTAGGTCAGCCCCAGCATTTT
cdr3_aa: CAWSVGNVGQPQHF

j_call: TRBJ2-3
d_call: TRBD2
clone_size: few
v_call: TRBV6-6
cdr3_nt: TGTGCCAGCAGTTACTGGCGGGGGAGCGATACGCAGTATTTT
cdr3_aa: CASSYWRGSDTQYF

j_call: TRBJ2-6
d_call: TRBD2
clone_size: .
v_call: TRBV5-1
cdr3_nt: TGCGCCAAATCGACTAGCGGGCGACTTTCTGGGGCCAACGTCCTGACTTTC
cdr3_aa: CAKSTSGRLSGANVLTF

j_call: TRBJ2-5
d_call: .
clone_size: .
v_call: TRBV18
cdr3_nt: TGTGCCAGCTCACCAGGGGTATTGGAGACCCAGTACTTC
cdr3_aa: CASSPGVLETQYF

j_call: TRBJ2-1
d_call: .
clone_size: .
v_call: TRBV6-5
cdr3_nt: TGTGCCAGCAGCTACGACAGGTCTCTCTCCTACAATGAGCAGTTCTTC
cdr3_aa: CASSYDRSLSYNEQFF

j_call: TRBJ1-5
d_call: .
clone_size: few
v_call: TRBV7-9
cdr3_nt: TGTGCCAGCAGCTTAGAAGGAGGGGGGAGCAATCAGCCCCAGCATTTT
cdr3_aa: CASSLEGGGSNQPQHF

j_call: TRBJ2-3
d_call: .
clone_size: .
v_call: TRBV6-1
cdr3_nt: TGTGCCAGCAGGGACCCGGGACTTCTCACAGATACGCAGTATTTT
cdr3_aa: CASRDPGLLTDTQYF

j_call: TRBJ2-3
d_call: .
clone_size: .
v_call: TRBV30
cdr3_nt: TGTGCCTGGAGGGAGTGGGGCACAGATACGCAGTATTTT
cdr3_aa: CAWREWGTDTQYF

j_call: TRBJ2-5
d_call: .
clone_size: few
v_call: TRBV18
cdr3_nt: TGTGCCAGCTCACCCGATTCGACCCGGCAAGGAGAGACCCAGTACTTC
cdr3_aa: CASSPDSTRQGETQYF

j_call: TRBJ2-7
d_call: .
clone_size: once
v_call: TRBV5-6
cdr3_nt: TGTGCCAGCATGGGGTCTTCCCCCCTCTACGAGCAGTACTTC
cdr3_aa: CASMGSSPLYEQYF

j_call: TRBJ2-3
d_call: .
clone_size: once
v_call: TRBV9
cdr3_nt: TGTGCCAGCAGCGTTGCGGGCGCTCCCCCGCTCTCGCAGTATTTT
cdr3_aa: CASSVAGAPPLSQYF

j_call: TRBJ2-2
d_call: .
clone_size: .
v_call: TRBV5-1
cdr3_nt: TGCGCCAGCAGCTTGCTCGGTTCTTGGGACACCGGGGAGCTGTTTTTT
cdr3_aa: CASSLLGSWDTGELFF

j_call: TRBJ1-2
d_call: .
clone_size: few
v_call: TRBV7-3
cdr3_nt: TGTGCCAGCAGCTTAGCAGGCTCCGGGGGCTACACCTTC
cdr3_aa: CASSLAGSGGYTF

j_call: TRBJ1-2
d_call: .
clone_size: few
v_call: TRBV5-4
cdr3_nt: TGTGCCAGCAGCTCCCTGCTGGTGCGGAATGGCTACACCTTC
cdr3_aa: CASSSLLVRNGYTF

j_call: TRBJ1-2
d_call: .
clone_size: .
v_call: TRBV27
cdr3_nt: TGTGCCAGCAGCTTAAGGGACGGAAACTATGGCTACACCTTC
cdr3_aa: CASSLRDGNYGYTF

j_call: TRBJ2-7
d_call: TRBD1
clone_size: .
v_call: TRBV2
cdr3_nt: TGTGCCAGCAGTCAACAGGGGACAACCTCCTACGAGCAGTACTTC
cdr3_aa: CASSQQGTTSYEQYF

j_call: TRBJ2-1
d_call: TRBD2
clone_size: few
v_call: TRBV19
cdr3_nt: TGTGCCAGTCGACTAGCGGGAGGTAGCAATGAGCAGTTCTTC
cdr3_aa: CASRLAGGSNEQFF

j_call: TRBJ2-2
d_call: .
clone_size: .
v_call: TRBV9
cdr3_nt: TGTGCCAGCAGCGTAGAGGTTGGGGTTGGCACCGGGGAGCTGTTTTTT
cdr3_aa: CASSVEVGVGTGELFF

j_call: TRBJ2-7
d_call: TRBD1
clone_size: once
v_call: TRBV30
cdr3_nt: TGTGCCTGGAGTGTTGGGACAGGGGCGCAAGAGCAGTACTTC
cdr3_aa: CAWSVGTGAQEQYF